These 5 T cell receptor beta chains share one sample of origin, sequenced in a study of cytomegalovirus exposure and HLA in healthy donors. With 60 Vbeta and 13 Jbeta primers, the PCR was carried out. The repertoire was sequenced with immunoSEQ multiplex PCR; TCRdb's copy has only in-frame clones and lacks some. The sample has around 94,000 clones, 70% to 85% seen once. The specimen sequenced was PBMCs. The source of these receptors is a man aged 18 to 29 in good health and CMV-seronegative.

V usage is TRBV11-2 and J usage is TRBJ2-3, with D perhaps matching TRBD2 (5 bases). The germline CDR1 and CDR2 sequences are SGHAT and FQNNGV. The V and J ends lost 5 bases and 4 bases respectively, with 16 bases between them. The CDR3 loop spans 15 amino acids. The CDR3 here is CASSIPLGGPDTQYF. Written as DNA, the CDR3 is TGTGCCAGCAGCATCCCGCTTGGAGGCCCAGATACGCAGTATTTT.

The chain employs TRBV7-9 and TRBJ2-5, with D maybe TRBD1 (6 bases). The germline V gene has CDR1 SEHNR and CDR2 FQNEAQ (reference sequence). CDR3 length: 12 residues. V lost 3 bases and J lost 9, with 11 bases in between. CDR3 bases: TGTGCCAGCAGCTTCCGGGACATCCCCCAGTACTTC. Protein product: CASSFRDIPQYF.

The CDR3: CASRISGRAEGKEQFF. CDR3 in DNA: TGTGCCAGCAGGATAAGCGGGAGGGCCGAGGGGAAGGAGCAGTTCTTC. The J gene is TRBJ2-1, the V gene TRBV2; the match to TRBD2 covers 10 bases. The junction had 15 bases not matched to a gene; V was cut back by 6 bases and J by 10 bases. CDR3 length: 16 amino acids. Germline assignment: CDR1 SNHLY and CDR2 FYNNEI.

This clone appeared a single time. The chain employs TRBV10-2 and TRBJ2-7; 16 nucleotides align to TRBD2. Germline CDR1 WSHSY, CDR2 SAAADI. The V segment lost 6 bases and the J segment 5 bases; nucleotides outside the gene matches: 13. This CDR3 has 18 residues. Written as DNA, the CDR3 is TGCGCCAGCAGGGACCCGGGACTAGCGGGAGGGCGCGGCGACGAGCAGTACTTC. Its protein is CASRDPGLAGGRGDEQYF.

The V gene is TRBV15, the J gene TRBJ2-5; possibly TRBD1 for D (5 bases). This CDR3 is built from 15 residues. V was clipped by 1 base and J by 2 bases, with 11 bases between them. CDR1 LNHNV and CDR2 YYDKDF come from the germline V gene (reference sequence). The CDR3 sequence: CATSRVAREQETQYF. The CDR3, as DNA: TGTGCCACCAGCAGAGTTGCCAGGGAACAAGAGACCCAGTACTTC.